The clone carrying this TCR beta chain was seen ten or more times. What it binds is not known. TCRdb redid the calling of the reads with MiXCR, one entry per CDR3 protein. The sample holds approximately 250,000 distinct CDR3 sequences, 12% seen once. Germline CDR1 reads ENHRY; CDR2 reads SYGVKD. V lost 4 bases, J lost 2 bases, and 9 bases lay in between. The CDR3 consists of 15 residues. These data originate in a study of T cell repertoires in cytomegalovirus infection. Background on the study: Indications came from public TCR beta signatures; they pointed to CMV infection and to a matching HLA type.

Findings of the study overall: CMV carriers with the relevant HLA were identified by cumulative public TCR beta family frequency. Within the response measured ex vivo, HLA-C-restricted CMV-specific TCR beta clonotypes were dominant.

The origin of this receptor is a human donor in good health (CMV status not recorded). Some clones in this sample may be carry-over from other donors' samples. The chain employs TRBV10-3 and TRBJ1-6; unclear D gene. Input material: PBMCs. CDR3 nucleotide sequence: TGTGCCATCAGTGGTGACTTGACCTATAATTCACCCCTCCACTTT. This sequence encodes CAISGDLTYNSPLHF.